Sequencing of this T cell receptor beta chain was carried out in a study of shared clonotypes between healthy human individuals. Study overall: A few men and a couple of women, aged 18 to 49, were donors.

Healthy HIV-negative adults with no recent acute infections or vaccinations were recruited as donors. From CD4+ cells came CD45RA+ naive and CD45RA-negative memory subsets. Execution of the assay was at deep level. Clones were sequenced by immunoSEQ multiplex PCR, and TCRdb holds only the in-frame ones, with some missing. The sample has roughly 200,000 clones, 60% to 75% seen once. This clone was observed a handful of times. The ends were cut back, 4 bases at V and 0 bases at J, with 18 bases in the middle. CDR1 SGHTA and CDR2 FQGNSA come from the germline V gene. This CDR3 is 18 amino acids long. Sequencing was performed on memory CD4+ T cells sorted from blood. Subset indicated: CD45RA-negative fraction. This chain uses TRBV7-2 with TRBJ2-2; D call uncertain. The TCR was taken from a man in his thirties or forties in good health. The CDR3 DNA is TGTGCCAGCAGCTCCCTTGGGGTAAGAGCGCCGAACACCGGGGAGCTGTTTTTT. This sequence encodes CASSSLGVRAPNTGELFF.